The 5 T cell receptor beta chains below come from one sample, sequenced in a study of cytomegalovirus exposure and HLA in healthy donors. Primers: 60 Vbeta forward and 13 Jbeta reverse. Sequenced by immunoSEQ multiplex PCR; TCRdb stores in-frame clones only, minus some. Of roughly 200,000 clones in the sample, about 77% were seen once. The material sequenced was PBMCs. The source is a woman aged 25 to 39 in good health and CMV-seronegative.

The chain is built from TRBV19 and TRBJ2-3, with 10 bases aligning to TRBD2. The CDR3 runs to 16 residues. Trimming took 7 bases from V and 5 from J; bases not matched to a gene: 12. The germline V gene has CDR1 LNHDA and CDR2 SQIVND (reference sequence). The CDR3 reads CASNAGLAGEGDTQYF. The CDR3 bases are TGTGCCAGTAACGCGGGGCTAGCGGGAGAGGGAGATACGCAGTATTTT.

V usage is TRBV2 and J usage is TRBJ1-3; D remains unclear. The CDR3 covers 14 residues. The germline CDR1 and CDR2 sequences are SNHLY and FYNNEI. Trimming removed 3 bases at V and 0 bases at J, with 6 bases between. CDR3 bases: TGTGCCAGCAGTGAGGGCCACTCTGGAAACACCATATATTTT. Translation gives CASSEGHSGNTIYF.

This clone was counted a few times. The V and J genes are TRBV6-5 and TRBJ1-1; no definite D call. With 5 bases removed from V and 6 bases from J, the gap between germline ends came to 19 bases. Per germline, CDR1 MNHEY and CDR2 SVGAGI. CDR3 size: 15 residues. DNA of the CDR3: TGTGCCAGCAGTCTCTTTCGGGGAGGTGACCCTGAAGCTTTCTTT. As protein: CASSLFRGGDPEAFF.

This clone has only a few counts. The chain uses TRBV5-5 and TRBJ1-1; D is undetermined. The germline V and J ends were trimmed by 0 bases and 2 bases, with 8 bases remaining between them. Germline CDR1 is SGHKS and CDR2 is YYEKEE (reference sequence). The length of the CDR3 is 14 residues. This CDR3 reads CASSLAPVNTEAFF. The CDR3 DNA sequence: TGTGCCAGCAGCTTGGCCCCGGTTAACACTGAAGCTTTCTTT.

This clone was seen a few times. V is TRBV10-2 and J is TRBJ2-1; 7 positions match TRBD2. Per the germline V gene, CDR1 is WSHSY and CDR2 is SAAADI. The CDR3 contains 13 residues. J gave up 10 bases and V 6 bases, and 9 bases lay outside the gene matches. CDR3 nucleotides: TGCGCCAGCAGGGGAGGGCCGATGGGAGAGCAGTTCTTC. Protein: CASRGGPMGEQFF.